Sequencing of this T cell receptor beta chain was carried out in a study of blood T cell repertoires in COVID-19. Overall study context: Researchers got acute and convalescent COVID-19 samples from the United States, Italy and Spain.

Some clones are missing from TCRdb's copy, which holds only in-frame ones; the method was immunoSEQ multiplex PCR. This table holds roughly 250,000 clones, 80% to 85% found once. Germline trimming cut 6 bases from V and 7 bases from J; bases unmatched to any gene: 10. The length of the CDR3 is 15 residues. Germline lookup yields CDR1 MNHNY and CDR2 SVGAGI (reference sequence). This chain links TRBV6-6 with TRBJ1-1, with 11 bases lining up with TRBD1. This TCR was recovered from a woman in her sixties or seventies with active or convalescent COVID-19. The specimen was peripheral blood. The CDR3 nucleotides read TGTGCCAGCAGCACACCGGACAGGGGGCTACTTGAAGCTTTCTTT. The encoded protein is CASSTPDRGLLEAFF.